The following is a T cell receptor beta chain sequence with its context. The antigen remains undetermined. A read error may account for a junction end that differs from germline. The CDR3 extends over 16 amino acids. Germline assignment: CDR1 SGHTA and CDR2 FQGNSA. The data belong to a study of cytomegalovirus exposure and HLA in healthy donors. The PCR contained 60 Vbeta and 13 Jbeta primers. Profiled with immunoSEQ multiplex PCR; TCRdb holds only in-frame clones, not every one. This table holds under 200,000 clones, over 75% found once. Study results and limitations: Cytomegalovirus-associated TCR beta chains were listed, numbering some 170. Later work associated 16,951 TCR beta sequences with HLA alleles at 0.05 false discovery rate.

This chain connects TRBV7-2 to TRBJ2-5, with 9 bases matching TRBD2. This sequence was found in a human donor in good health. Specimen: PBMCs. This CDR3 is CASSLVGTSIAETQYF. In DNA form, the CDR3 reads TGTGCCAGCAGCTTAGTCGGGACTAGCATTGCGGAGACCCAATACTTC.